A single sample gave rise to the 15 T cell receptor beta chains below, sequenced in a study of blood T cell repertoires in COVID-19. The assay was immunoSEQ multiplex PCR, and TCRdb's table has in-frame clones only and misses some. Among fewer than 350,000 clones listed, roughly 85% were seen once. The sample was PBMCs or T cells enriched from blood (not recorded which). These receptors were obtained from a woman aged 25 to 39 who had been exposed to COVID-19.

The chain recombines TRBV18 with TRBJ2-5; TRBD2 aligns across 10 bases. V gave up 3 bases and J gave up 1 base; unmatched junction bases: 8. The CDR3 is 17 amino acids. Germline CDR1 KGHSH, CDR2 LQKENI. The CDR3 DNA sequence: TGTGCCAGCTCACCCCCAGCGGGGGGGCGAGGCCAAGAGACCCAGTACTTC. It yields the protein CASSPPAGGRGQETQYF.

Concerning this clone: Because the CDR3's place on the DNA is in doubt, the DNA is left out and the CDR3 is given as listed by TCRdb. The V gene is TRBV9, the J gene TRBJ2-3; the DNA was not used to check the table's D call, TRBD1. Germline loops: CDR1 SGDLS, CDR2 YYNGEE. Counting both end residues, the CDR3 totals 17 amino acids. CDR3 sequence reads: CASSSSAVQGILGTQYF.

This clone has more than one count but fewer than ten. The rearrangement links TRBV19 to TRBJ1-1, with D unclear. Trimming took off 3 bases at V and 2 bases at J, with 10 bases between the two ends. Germline CDR1 LNHDA, CDR2 SQIVND (reference sequence). The CDR3 runs 14 residues. The CDR3 here is CASSMRRPNTEAFF. CDR3 nucleotide sequence: TGTGCCAGTAGTATGCGGCGCCCTAACACTGAAGCTTTCTTT.

The gene calls are TRBV18 and TRBJ2-3, with TRBD1 identical over 8 bases. The germline V gene has CDR1 KGHSH and CDR2 LQKENI. V lost 3 bases, J lost 0 bases, and 11 bases stayed unmatched. The CDR3 consists of 18 residues. For the CDR3, the DNA is TGTGCCAGCTCACCGAGACTACAGGGGGTATCTAGCACAGATACGCAGTATTTT. Its protein product is CASSPRLQGVSSTDTQYF.

The V call is TRBV6-5, the J call TRBJ2-7; the match to TRBD1 covers 9 bases. Germline V gene sequence: CDR1 MNHEY, CDR2 SVGAGI. There are 15 residues in the CDR3. V lost 6 bases and J lost 6; bases outside the gene matches: 12. The chain's CDR3 is CASSLIMGQGSEQYF. In DNA form, the CDR3 reads TGTGCCAGCAGCTTAATAATGGGACAGGGAAGCGAGCAGTACTTC.

The chain recombines TRBV9 with TRBJ2-7, with 9 bases that match TRBD1. The CDR3 has 14 residues. The V segment lost 4 bases and the J segment 7 bases; nucleotides outside the gene matches: 9. Looked up from germline, CDR1 is SGDLS and CDR2 is YYNGEE. The CDR3: CASSRQGGPMEQYF. The CDR3 nucleotides read TGTGCCAGCAGCCGACAGGGGGGACCGATGGAGCAGTACTTC.

The chain recombines TRBV7-8 with TRBJ1-1, with 7 positions matching TRBD1. Germline CDR1 and CDR2: SGHVS and FQNEAQ. This CDR3 has 15 residues. V dropped 5 bases and J dropped 5; count of bases not matched to a gene: 11. CDR3 bases: TGTGCCAGCAGCCTCACAGGGGCACGCAGGACTGAAGCTTTCTTT. As protein: CASSLTGARRTEAFF.

This clone has a handful of counts. The chain links TRBV15 to TRBJ1-4; 8 bases line up with TRBD1. V lost 8 bases, J lost 7 bases, and 6 bases stayed unmatched. The germline V gene has CDR1 LNHNV and CDR2 YYDKDF (reference sequence). This CDR3 spans 13 amino acids. CDR3 nucleotides: TGTGCCACCTCAGGGGGCGCGGGTGAAAAACTGTTTTTT. Encoded protein: CATSGGAGEKLFF.

This chain uses TRBV10-3 with TRBJ2-7; TRBD2 is a possible D gene (5 bases). The ends were cut back, 10 bases at V and 5 bases at J, with 24 bases in the middle. Germline assignment: CDR1 ENHRY and CDR2 SYGVKD. CDR3 length: 15 residues. The CDR3: CATTLTPPRENEQYF. The CDR3 DNA sequence: TGTGCCACCACCCTGACTCCGCCTAGGGAGAACGAGCAGTACTTC.

The chain is built from TRBV9 and TRBJ1-5; D uncertain. The CDR3 spans 14 residues. V dropped 3 bases and J dropped 4 bases, with 11 bases sitting between them. The germline V gene encodes CDR1 SGDLS and CDR2 YYNGEE. The CDR3 bases are TGTGCCAGCAGCGCGAACTTTGAGAATCAGCCCCAGCATTTT. It specifies CASSANFENQPQHF.

The chain's CDR3 is CASSVGGFNNEQFF. The CDR3 DNA reads TGTGCCAGCAGTGTCGGGGGATTCAACAATGAGCAGTTCTTC. The chain joins TRBV6-2 or TRBV6-3 to TRBJ2-1; tentative D call: TRBD2 (6 bases). The germline gives CDR1 MNHEY, CDR2 SVGEGT. Trimming pared 5 bases from V and 5 bases from J, leaving 13 bases between. The CDR3 covers 14 residues.

The chain has TRBV15 and TRBJ1-5, with 12 nucleotides matching TRBD1. Per the germline V gene, CDR1 is LNHNV and CDR2 is YYDKDF (reference sequence). Trimming took 1 base from V and 7 from J; bases not matched to a gene: 8. CDR3 length: 17 amino acids. This chain's CDR3 is CATSRGGQGARGQPQHF. The DNA for the CDR3 is TGTGCCACCAGCAGAGGGGGACAGGGGGCAAGGGGGCAGCCCCAGCATTTT.

This clone was detected a few times. J is TRBJ2-1 and V is TRBV28; tentatively, D is TRBD1 (6 bases). Germline loops: CDR1 MDHEN, CDR2 SYDVKM. The CDR3 runs 15 residues. V lost 2 bases and J 3 bases, leaving 11 bases between the germline ends. CDR3 sequence: CASSLEGEFYNEQFF. In nucleotides, the CDR3 is TGTGCCAGCAGTTTAGAGGGGGAGTTCTACAATGAGCAGTTCTTC.

The chain carries TRBV3-1 (or the pseudogene TRBV3-2) and TRBJ1-3, with a tentative D call TRBD1 (6 bases). Between the trimmed V and J ends, which lost 2 bases and 6 bases, there was a span of 14 bases. Germline values: CDR1 LGHDT, CDR2 YNNKEL (reference sequence). CDR3 length equals 15 residues. The CDR3 reads CASSQQGKNENTIYF. In nucleotides, the CDR3 is TGTGCCAGCAGCCAACAGGGGAAGAACGAAAACACCATATATTTT.

The table lists this clone with a few counts. The chain combines TRBV28 with TRBJ1-2, with TRBD1 as a possible D gene (6 bases). Germline V gene data show CDR1 as MDHEN and CDR2 as SYDVKM. The CDR3 covers 13 residues. V dropped 2 bases and J dropped 6 bases, with 10 bases sitting between them. In nucleotides, the CDR3 is TGTGCCAGCAGTTTAGAGGGGGTTCATGGCTACACCTTC. As protein: CASSLEGVHGYTF.